A selection of T cell receptor beta chains follows, all from one sample in a study of T cell changes during pregnancy in multiple sclerosis. The data were produced by immunoSEQ multiplex PCR, yet TCRdb's version contains in-frame clones alone and is incomplete. The sample comprises over 30,000 clones, under 95% of which are singletons, and less than 0.9% rests with the top ten. The specimen was CD4+ T cells from peripheral blood mononuclear cells, collected in the third trimester of pregnancy. These receptors all stem from a female donor with multiple sclerosis, enrolled in a pregnancy study. The CDR3 runs from the conserved cysteine through the conserved F or W.

len	v_gene	j_gene	CDR3aa
14	TRBV19	TRBJ2-5	CASSILGGGETQYF
15	TRBV9	TRBJ1-2	CASSVDSEGGYGYTF
16	TRBV18	TRBJ2-7	CASSPASGRPTGEQYF
12	TRBV29-1	TRBJ2-7	CSVERQGYEQYF
14	TRBV6-1	TRBJ1-5	CASDVGGANQPQHF
15	TRBV5-6	TRBJ1-1	CASSLRIGVYTEAFF
17	TRBV7-9	TRBJ2-7	CASSLRSGTGDLGEQYF
14	TRBV5-5	TRBJ1-2	CASSLDTTGDGYTF
16	TRBV9	TRBJ1-3	CASSVENILIRNTIYF
15	TRBV5-1	TRBJ2-3	CASSLGAPGADTQYF
13	TRBV6-5	TRBJ1-5	CASQARGGAPKHF
14	TRBV28	TRBJ1-5	CASSTGQGDQPQHF
13	TRBV5-6	TRBJ1-1	CASSETGGTEAFF
15	TRBV6-5	TRBJ2-7	CASSLAGGPDYEQYF
15	TRBV18	TRBJ2-5	CASSPSYGVQETQYF
15	TRBV12-5	TRBJ2-3	CASGLTGDRTDTQYF
16	TRBV7-3	TRBJ2-3	CASSLKGGGLTDTQYF
14	TRBV5-1	TRBJ2-7	CASSEDRDSHEQYF
15	TRBV7-9	TRBJ2-5	CASSFLSYRGETQYF
13	TRBV7-3	TRBJ2-5	CASNLGPGETQYF
15	TRBV7-2	TRBJ1-4	CASSSQQGAGEKLFF
13	TRBV28	TRBJ2-1	CASSSGTHNEQFF
15	TRBV28	TRBJ2-4	CASRGGTGAINIQYF
15	TRBV9	TRBJ2-7	CASSVSGLGVYEQYF
15	TRBV19	TRBJ1-2	CASSIRPKDTVGYTF
13	TRBV11-1	TRBJ2-1	CASSLGGDNEQFF
11	TRBV5-1	TRBJ2-1	CASSFRVEQFF
14	TRBV10-1	TRBJ1-1	CASSESSGVTEAFF
16	TRBV7-8	TRBJ2-1	CASSLGWGQGFYEQFF
14	TRBV5-4	TRBJ2-7	CASSLDGRLYEQYF
13	TRBV7-2	TRBJ2-1	CASSLWDSNEQFF
14	TRBV29-1	TRBJ2-1	CSVVRLAGGNEQFF
17	TRBV28	TRBJ2-5	CASSTSPGQGVEETQYF
14	TRBV2	TRBJ2-5	CASSGGQGAETQYF
17	TRBV5-6	TRBJ1-5	CASSLSFETGISQPQHF
14	TRBV5-1	TRBJ2-7	CASSPPSTGDEQYF
15	TRBV7-2	TRBJ1-1	CASSFQGAKNTEAFF
15	TRBV6-6	TRBJ1-3	CASSYGDRDGNTIYF
15	TRBV19	TRBJ2-1	CASRTPGLTYNEQFF
14	TRBV9	TRBJ1-3	CASRMTMGGNTIYF
13	TRBV29-1	TRBJ1-1	CSVRQGARTEAFF
13	TRBV6-4	TRBJ1-2	CASSDSTIGGYTF
14	TRBV9	TRBJ2-1	CASSVVSSGTEQFF